Listed below are T cell receptor beta chains from one sample, sequenced in a study of blood T cell repertoires in COVID-19. The repertoire was sequenced with immunoSEQ multiplex PCR; TCRdb's copy has only in-frame clones and lacks some. Of 200,000 to 250,000 clones in the sample, roughly 84% were seen once. Sequenced sample: peripheral blood. The receptors here all came from a man between 50 and 59 years old who had recovered from COVID-19. CDR3s leave out the opening cysteine and the closing phenylalanine or tryptophan.

v_gene,j_gene,CDR3aa
TRBV9,TRBJ2-1,ASSGLGDEQF
TRBV4-1,TRBJ2-3,ASSQDLAETSTDTQY
TRBV18,TRBJ2-1,ASSPPGGRRGTYNEQF
TRBV28,TRBJ2-7,ATAGAGVSSYEQY
TRBV5-1,TRBJ2-5,ASRSGTGSETQY
TRBV28,TRBJ2-7,ASSLLSLGEQY
TRBV3-1/TRBV3-2,TRBJ1-4,ASSQTWATNEKLF
TRBV28,TRBJ2-3,ASSLSAGGRTDTQY
TRBV6-5,TRBJ1-2,ASSGTGVRYGYT
TRBV5-1,TRBJ1-2,ASSLNPGPGYT
TRBV7-2,TRBJ1-5,ASSSETGSNQPQH
TRBV7-2,TRBJ2-2,ASSPFSGELF
TRBV25-1,TRBJ2-3,ASSESRIAGVTDTQY
TRBV2,TRBJ1-1,ATDRETTEAF
TRBV11-2,TRBJ2-3,ASSLVALTDTQY
TRBV18,TRBJ2-3,ASSSSGSGTDTQY
TRBV3-1/TRBV3-2,TRBJ1-2,ASSQGGLGYGYT
TRBV3-1/TRBV3-2,TRBJ2-5,ASSQGVEGWETQY
TRBV11-2,TRBJ2-7,ASSLHGTVPKSY
TRBV6-5,TRBJ2-7,ASSYPGQGAYEQY
TRBV28,TRBJ1-2,ASRVSPTARGVYGYT
TRBV18,TRBJ2-5,ASSPREGETQY
TRBV19,TRBJ1-2,ASMTGSNYGYT
TRBV28,TRBJ1-1,ASSLWQSHTEAF
TRBV15,TRBJ2-1,ATSRPDRNEQF
TRBV19,TRBJ1-5,ASSIRRVNQPQH
TRBV2,TRBJ2-1,ASSERRLAGDGNEQF
TRBV27,TRBJ2-5,ASSLSIGRQETQY
TRBV27,TRBJ2-2,ASSGGANTGELF
TRBV7-6,TRBJ2-7,ASSPRRGQGREQY
TRBV3-1/TRBV3-2,TRBJ2-5,ASSRNRDFTETQY
TRBV6-5,TRBJ2-7,ASSYSTGEVYEQY
TRBV21-1,TRBJ2-7,ASSKSGTGLKYEQY
TRBV7-9,TRBJ2-7,ASSPQGPYEQY
TRBV27,TRBJ2-1,ASSVRGGNEQF
TRBV21-1,TRBJ2-7,ASSKALSWGGGRALEQY
TRBV5-1,TRBJ1-5,ASSSAGGSGQPQH